Listed below are T cell receptor beta chains from one sample, sequenced in a study of identical twins. TCRdb reprocessed the 5' RACE reads via MiXCR and lists one record per CDR3 protein. The sample has hundreds of thousands of distinct CDR3 sequences, 8.5% to 9.5% seen once. This sample also appeared in a second study, on yellow fever vaccine responses in identical twins.

The sequenced sample was PBMCs. The receptors derive from a woman between 18 and 30 years old in good health. The CDR3 runs from the conserved cysteine through the conserved F or W. The D gene is left open where the match is weak. Not every row has a clone size; where given, it reads once, few, many or a size class.

D gene	V gene	clone size	J gene	CDR3 DNA	CDR3 protein
-	TRBV5-1	few	TRBJ2-7	TGCGCCAGCACGCGACAGGACTCCTACGAGCAGTACTTC	CASTRQDSYEQYF
TRBD2	TRBV6-1	many	TRBJ2-7	TGTGCCAGCCGTCCGGTGTCAGCGGGGAGTTACGAGCAGTACTTC	CASRPVSAGSYEQYF
TRBD2	TRBV12-3/TRBV12-4	many	TRBJ2-1	TGTGCCAGCAGCCCCCAGCTGGGGGGGGAGCAGTTCTTC	CASSPQLGGEQFF
-	TRBV21-1	many	TRBJ1-4	TGTGCCAGCAGCGCTACAGGGCCTAATGAAAAACTGTTTTTT	CASSATGPNEKLFF
TRBD2	TRBV5-1	-	TRBJ2-3	TGCGCCAGCAGCTTGACTAGCGAGGGTACGCAGTATTTT	CASSLTSEGTQYF
-	TRBV11-2	many	TRBJ2-2	TGTGCCAGCAGTCTGGAGGGCGGCACCGGGGAGCTGTTTTTT	CASSLEGGTGELFF
TRBD2	TRBV9	-	TRBJ2-2	TGTGCCAGCAGCGCTCTCTGGGGGTCTAGCGGACCTCATCCGAACACCGGGGAGCTGTTTTTT	CASSALWGSSGPHPNTGELFF
TRBD1	TRBV9	many	TRBJ2-3	TGTGCCAGCAGCGCCGACAGGGGGCGCGACACAGATACGCAGTATTTT	CASSADRGRDTDTQYF
-	TRBV10-3	few	TRBJ2-7	TGTGCCATCAGTGGCCGGGACACCTACGAGCAGTACTTC	CAISGRDTYEQYF
-	TRBV21-1	-	TRBJ2-1	TGTGCCAGCAGCAAAGACCGGACTAGCGGAGGACTTCTGCGTTACAATGAGCAGTTCTTC	CASSKDRTSGGLLRYNEQFF
-	TRBV7-8	-	TRBJ2-1	TGTGCCAGCAGCTTAGCCCCGGGGGGCGGAGATGAGCAGTTCTTC	CASSLAPGGGDEQFF
TRBD2	TRBV7-2	few	TRBJ2-7	TGTGCCAGCAGCCAGACTAGCGGGGTAGTCCACGAGCAGTACTTC	CASSQTSGVVHEQYF
-	TRBV5-1	-	TRBJ1-2	TGCGCCAGCAGCGCGGATGGCAGTCGGGGCTACACCTTC	CASSADGSRGYTF
TRBD1	TRBV12-3/TRBV12-4	-	TRBJ1-2	TGTGCCAGCAGTTATAGGACAGGGCAGATCTATGGCTACACCTTC	CASSYRTGQIYGYTF
-	TRBV6-2/TRBV6-3	-	TRBJ2-1	TGTGCCAGCAGGCCGTTAAGCTCCTACAATGAGCAGTTCTTC	CASRPLSSYNEQFF
-	TRBV5-5	few	TRBJ2-7	TGTGCCAGCACACTGACAACTTCCTACGAGCAGTACTTC	CASTLTTSYEQYF
-	TRBV5-1	-	TRBJ1-1	TGCGCCAGCAGCTTCGGTACAACTGGTGAAGCTTTCTTT	CASSFGTTGEAFF
-	TRBV29-1	many	TRBJ2-2	TGCAGCGTTGGACAGAACACCGGGGAGCTGTTTTTT	CSVGQNTGELFF
TRBD1	TRBV20-1	-	TRBJ2-3	TGCAGTGCTATCCGGACAGGGCGGTCAGATACGCAGTATTTT	CSAIRTGRSDTQYF
TRBD2	TRBV24-1	-	TRBJ2-1	TGTGCCACCAGTGACCCAAGCGGGATCAGTGAGCAGTTCTTC	CATSDPSGISEQFF
-	TRBV6-6	few	TRBJ2-7	TGTGCCAGCAGTTACTATCAGGGGTTCGAGCAGTACTTC	CASSYYQGFEQYF
-	TRBV20-1	many	TRBJ2-1	TGCAGTGCTAGAGTCTCGGAGGGGGAAACCTACAATGAGCAGTTCTTC	CSARVSEGETYNEQFF
-	TRBV12-3/TRBV12-4	many	TRBJ2-7	TGTGCCAGCAGCTACGCGGGACAGAAAGGCTTC	CASSYAGQKGF
TRBD2	TRBV7-2	-	TRBJ2-1	TGTGCCAGCAGCTTCCAGCGGGGGGGCTTAAATGAGCAGTTCTTC	CASSFQRGGLNEQFF
-	TRBV7-9	few	TRBJ2-7	TGTGCCAGCAGCCCGGGACTCCCTGCCGGCGAGCAGTACTTC	CASSPGLPAGEQYF
-	TRBV29-1	few	TRBJ1-2	TGCAGCGTCGGCCTCGCCGGTGGCTACACCTTC	CSVGLAGGYTF
TRBD2	TRBV29-1	few	TRBJ2-7	TGCAGCGTTGAAGGCATTAGCGGGGGGGCCTACGAGCAGTACTTC	CSVEGISGGAYEQYF
TRBD2	TRBV15	many	TRBJ2-3	TGTGCCACCAGCAGGGGCGGGGGGGACACAGATACGCAGTATTTT	CATSRGGGDTDTQYF
-	TRBV29-1	-	TRBJ2-7	TGCAGCGTTGGGAAGGACAGCTCCTACGAGCAGTACTTC	CSVGKDSSYEQYF
TRBD1	TRBV24-1	few	TRBJ1-2	TGTGCCACCAGTGGCCCGACAGGGCCTAACTATGGCTACACCTTC	CATSGPTGPNYGYTF
TRBD2	TRBV11-1	few	TRBJ2-5	TGTGCCAGCAGCCTACCCAAGGCGGGGGGGTCGGGGCAAGAGACCCAGTACTTC	CASSLPKAGGSGQETQYF
-	TRBV3-1	many	TRBJ2-1	TGTGCCAGCAGCCAAGCCCTGAATGAGCAGTTCTTC	CASSQALNEQFF
-	TRBV20-1	few	TRBJ2-7	TGCAGTGCTCGACAGGCAGACTCCTACGAGCAGTACTTC	CSARQADSYEQYF